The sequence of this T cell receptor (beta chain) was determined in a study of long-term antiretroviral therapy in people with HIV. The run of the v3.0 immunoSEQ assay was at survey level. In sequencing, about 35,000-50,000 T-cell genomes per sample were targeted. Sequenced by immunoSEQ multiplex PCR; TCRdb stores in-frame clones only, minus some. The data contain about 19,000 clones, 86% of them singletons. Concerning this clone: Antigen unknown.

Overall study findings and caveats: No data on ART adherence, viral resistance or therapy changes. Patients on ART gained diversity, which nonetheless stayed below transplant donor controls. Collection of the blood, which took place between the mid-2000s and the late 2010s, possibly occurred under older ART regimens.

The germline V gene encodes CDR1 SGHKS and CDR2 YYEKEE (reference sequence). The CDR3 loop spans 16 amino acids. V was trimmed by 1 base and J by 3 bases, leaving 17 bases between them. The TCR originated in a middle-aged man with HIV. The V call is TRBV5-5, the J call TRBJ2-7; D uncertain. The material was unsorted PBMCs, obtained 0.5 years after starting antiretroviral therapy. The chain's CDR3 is CASSLWEGSTDYEQYF. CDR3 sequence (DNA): TGTGCCAGCAGCTTGTGGGAAGGTAGCACGGACTACGAGCAGTACTTC.